Detailed here is one TCR beta chain. The antigen remains undetermined. Use of 60 Vbeta and 13 Jbeta primers characterized the PCR. Sequenced by immunoSEQ multiplex PCR; TCRdb stores in-frame clones only, minus some. The sample includes 130,000 or so clones, roughly 70% seen only once; the top ten take more than 6%. The data stem from a study of cytomegalovirus exposure and HLA in healthy donors. Per the germline V gene, CDR1 is LNHDA and CDR2 is SQIVND (reference sequence). The CDR3 is made up of 13 amino acids. Trimming left V 5 bases short and J 10 bases short, with 14 bases between. Whole-study findings and limits: A later analysis showed that HLA-associated TCR beta chains had undergone more clonal expansion than equally common others.

Input material: PBMCs. The receptor was isolated from a man aged 40-49 years in good health and CMV-seropositive. This chain connects TRBV19 to TRBJ2-2; tentative D call: TRBD1 (5 bases). This CDR3 is CASSLARGEELFF. In DNA, the CDR3 is TGTGCCAGTAGTCTGGCAAGGGGTGAGGAGCTGTTTTTT.